The T cell receptor beta chain described here comes from a study of long-term antiretroviral therapy in people with HIV. General study findings and limits: CDR3 lengths in HIV samples spanned a narrower range than controls. Transplant-donor-level diversity was not reached after ART, though diversity increased.

Treated in the United States were all of the participants with HIV. Going into DNA extraction, samples held roughly 0.85-11 million cryopreserved PBMC. Note on this clone: The antigen is unknown.

The immunoSEQ assay was v3.0, run at survey level. Clones were sequenced by immunoSEQ multiplex PCR, and TCRdb holds only the in-frame ones, with some missing. This sample has about 12,000 clones; 83% occur once, and the top ten carry roughly a sixth. Germline V CDR1 and CDR2: MNHEY, SMNVEV (reference sequence). The CDR3 runs 13 residues. J lost 5 bases, V lost 11 bases, and 12 bases had no gene match. This chain joins TRBV27 and TRBJ2-7, with TRBD1 matching 7 bases. The sequence was obtained from a man aged 35 to 55 with HIV. Here the sequenced sample was unsorted PBMCs, taken 3.4 years after starting antiretroviral therapy. In DNA form, the CDR3 reads TGTGCCGTCTCAAGGGACAGAGGGGACGAGCAGTACTTC. Translating it yields CAVSRDRGDEQYF.